This TCR beta chain was identified during a study of blood T cell repertoires in COVID-19. Methods used by the authors: From reference gene primer amplification, estimates of nucleated cell counts were derived. This table comes from immunoSEQ multiplex PCR, and its TCRdb copy is limited to in-frame clones, with some not included. That table furnishes V, J and clone size, whereas the DNA furnished D and trimming. The repertoire holds 120,000 to 150,000 clones, with roughly 84% as singletons. Germline CDR1 SGHAT, CDR2 FQNNGV. Trimming took off 2 bases at V and 1 base at J, with 5 bases between the two ends. This CDR3 comprises 13 residues.

The receptor was isolated from a woman aged 45-60 years in a cohort sampled during active or convalescent COVID-19. The chain carries TRBV11-2 and TRBJ1-2; D not certain. The specimen was peripheral blood. Here the CDR3 reads CASSLQDNYGYTF. Here the CDR3 DNA reads TGTGCCAGCAGCTTACAGGATAACTATGGCTACACCTTC.